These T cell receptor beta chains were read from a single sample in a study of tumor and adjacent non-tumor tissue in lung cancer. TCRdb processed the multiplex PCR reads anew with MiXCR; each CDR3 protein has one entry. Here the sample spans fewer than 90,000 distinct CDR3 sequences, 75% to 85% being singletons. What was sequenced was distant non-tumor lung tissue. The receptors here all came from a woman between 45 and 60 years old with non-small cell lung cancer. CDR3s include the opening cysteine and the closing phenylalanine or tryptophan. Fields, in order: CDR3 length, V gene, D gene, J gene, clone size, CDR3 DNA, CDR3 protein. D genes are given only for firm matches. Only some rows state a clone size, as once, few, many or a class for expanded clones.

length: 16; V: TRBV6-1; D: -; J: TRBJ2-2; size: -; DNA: TGTGCCAGCAGTGAAGACCCCGGGAGTGTCACCGGGGAGCTATTTTTT; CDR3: CASSEDPGSVTGELFF
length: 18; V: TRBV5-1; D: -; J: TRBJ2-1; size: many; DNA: TGCGCCAGCATAGGGGGGGACTACTTCACTAGCTCCTACAATGAGCAGTTCTTC; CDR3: CASIGGDYFTSSYNEQFF
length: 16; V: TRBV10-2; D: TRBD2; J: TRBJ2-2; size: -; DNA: TGCGCCAGCAGTGATTATAGTGGGAGGGTAGCCTGGGAGCTGTTTTTT; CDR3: CASSDYSGRVAWELFF
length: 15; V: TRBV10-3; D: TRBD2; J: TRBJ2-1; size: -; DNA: TGTGCCATCAGTGGGACTAGCGGGGGGCGCGACGAGCAGTTCTTC; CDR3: CAISGTSGGRDEQFF
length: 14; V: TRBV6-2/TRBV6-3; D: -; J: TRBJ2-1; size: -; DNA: TGTGCCAGCAGTCCCCAGGAGAGGGTGCATGAGCAGTTCTTC; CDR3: CASSPQERVHEQFF
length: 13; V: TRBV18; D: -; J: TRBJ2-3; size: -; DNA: TGTGCCAGCTCACCGGACAGCCTTGATAGGCAGTATTTT; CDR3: CASSPDSLDRQYF
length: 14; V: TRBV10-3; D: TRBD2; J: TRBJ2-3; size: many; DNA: TGTGCCATCAGAGTAGCGGGAGGGGGAGATACGCAGTATTTT; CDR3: CAIRVAGGGDTQYF
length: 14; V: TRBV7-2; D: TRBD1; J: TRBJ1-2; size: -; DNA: TGTGCCAGCACCTCCTTGGGACAGGGGCACGGCTACACCTTC; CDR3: CASTSLGQGHGYTF
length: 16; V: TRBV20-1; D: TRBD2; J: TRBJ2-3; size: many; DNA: TGCAGTGCTATATCTAGACTAGCGGAGACGGTAGATACGCAGTATTTT; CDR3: CSAISRLAETVDTQYF
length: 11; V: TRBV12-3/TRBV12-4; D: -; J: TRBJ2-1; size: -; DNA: TGTGACAACAGTTATGGGAATGAGCAGTTCTTC; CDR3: CDNSYGNEQFF
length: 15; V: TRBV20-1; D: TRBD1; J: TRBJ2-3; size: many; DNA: TGCAGTGCTTGCCCTCGGGACAGGGGGGGAGATACGCAGTATTTT; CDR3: CSACPRDRGGDTQYF
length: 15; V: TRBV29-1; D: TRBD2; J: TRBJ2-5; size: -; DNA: TGCAGGCTCCGACTAGCGGGGCGATTACAAGAGACCCAGTACTTC; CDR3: CRLRLAGRLQETQYF
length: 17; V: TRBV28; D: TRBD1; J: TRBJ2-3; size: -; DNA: TGTGCCAGCAGTTCTCGGACAGGGGTTTATGTCTACGATATGCAGTATTTT; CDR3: CASSSRTGVYVYDMQYF
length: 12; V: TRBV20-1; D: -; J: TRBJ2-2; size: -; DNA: TGCAATGCTACGGGGTACACCGGGGAGCTGATTTTT; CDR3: CNATGYTGELIF
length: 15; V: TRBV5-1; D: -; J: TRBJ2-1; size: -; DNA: TGCGCCAGCAGCACCGAGGGCAGGTCGGTCCATGGGCAGTTCTTC; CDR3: CASSTEGRSVHGQFF
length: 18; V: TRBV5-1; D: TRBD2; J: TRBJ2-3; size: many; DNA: TGCGCCAGCAGCAAGGGACTAGCGGGAGCTCGCCCCACAGATACGCAGTATTTT; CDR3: CASSKGLAGARPTDTQYF
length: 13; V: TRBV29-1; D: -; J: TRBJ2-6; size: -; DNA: TGCAATGTTGAGACCTCTGGGGCCAACGTCCTGACTTTC; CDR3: CNVETSGANVLTF
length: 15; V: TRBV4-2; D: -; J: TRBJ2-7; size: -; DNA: TGTGCCAGCAGCGAAGCTCTGGGAGACCCCTACGAGCAGTACTTC; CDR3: CASSEALGDPYEQYF
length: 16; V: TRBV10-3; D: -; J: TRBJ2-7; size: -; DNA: TGTGCCATCAGCAATAGGGGTTTGAGACGGTCCTACGGGCAGTACTTC; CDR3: CAISNRGLRRSYGQYF
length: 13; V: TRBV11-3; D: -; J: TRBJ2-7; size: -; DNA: TGTGCCAGCAGCTCGGGACATGACGACAAGCAGAACTTC; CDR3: CASSSGHDDKQNF
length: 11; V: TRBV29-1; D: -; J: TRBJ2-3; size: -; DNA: TGCAACCTTAGACAGACAGATACGCAATATTTT; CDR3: CNLRQTDTQYF
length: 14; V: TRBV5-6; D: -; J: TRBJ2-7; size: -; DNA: TGTACCAGCAGCCTGGTAAGTAGCGGCTACGAGCAGTACTTC; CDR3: CTSSLVSSGYEQYF
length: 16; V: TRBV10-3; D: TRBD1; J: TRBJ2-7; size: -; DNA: TGTGCCATCAGTGATGAGGGGGCGTGGTACTCGTACGAGCAGTACTTC; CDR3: CAISDEGAWYSYEQYF
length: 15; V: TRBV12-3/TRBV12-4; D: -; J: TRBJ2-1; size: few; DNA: TGTACCAGCAGTTCCCCAGGACGGGGATCTAATGAGCAGTTCTTT; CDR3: CTSSSPGRGSNEQFF
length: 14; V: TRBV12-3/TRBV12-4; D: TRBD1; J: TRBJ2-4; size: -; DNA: TGTGCCAGCAGGGCACAGGGGGGCAAAAACATTCAATACTTC; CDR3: CASRAQGGKNIQYF
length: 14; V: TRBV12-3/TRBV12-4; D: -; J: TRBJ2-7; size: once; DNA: TGTACCAGCGGTGACAGGAGAATACCCTACGAGCGGTACTTC; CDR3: CTSGDRRIPYERYF
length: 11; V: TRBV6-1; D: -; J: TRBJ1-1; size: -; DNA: TGTACCAGCAGTGAAGGTCCTGAAGCTTTCTTT; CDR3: CTSSEGPEAFF
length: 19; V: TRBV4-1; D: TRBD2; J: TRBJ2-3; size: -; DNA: TGCGACAGCAGCCCTATCAGATCCGGGACTAGCGGGAGGACAGATACGCTGTATTTT; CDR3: CDSSPIRSGTSGRTDTLYF
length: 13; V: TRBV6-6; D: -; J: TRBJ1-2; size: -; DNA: TGTGCCAGCAGTTACGCAAGCGAGGATGACTACACCTTC; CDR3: CASSYASEDDYTF
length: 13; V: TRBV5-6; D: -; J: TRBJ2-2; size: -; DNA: TGTGACAGCAGCTCTGCAGTGGCCGGGGAGCTGTTTTTT; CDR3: CDSSSAVAGELFF
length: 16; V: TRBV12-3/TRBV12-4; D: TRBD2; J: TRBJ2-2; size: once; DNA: TGTGCCAGCAGGGCTGGACTAGCGGGTTTTGGCGGGGACCTGTATTTT; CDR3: CASRAGLAGFGGDLYF
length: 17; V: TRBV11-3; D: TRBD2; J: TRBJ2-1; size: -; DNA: TGTGCCAACAGCTTAGGGACTAGCAGCAGCTCCTACAATGAGTTGTTCTTC; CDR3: CANSLGTSSSSYNELFF
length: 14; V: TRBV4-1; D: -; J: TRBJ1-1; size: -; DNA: TGCGCCAGCAGTCACCGCATAGGGGGCACTGAAGCTTTCTTT; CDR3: CASSHRIGGTEAFF
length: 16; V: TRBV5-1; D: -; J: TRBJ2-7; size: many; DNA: TGCGCCAGCAGCCCAACAGGACCCCGGGCGGTCGACGAGCAGTACTTC; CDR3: CASSPTGPRAVDEQYF
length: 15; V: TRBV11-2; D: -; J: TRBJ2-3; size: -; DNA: TGTGCCGGTAGGCTCTCCGGGGGAATTGATCAGCCCCAGTATTTT; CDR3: CAGRLSGGIDQPQYF
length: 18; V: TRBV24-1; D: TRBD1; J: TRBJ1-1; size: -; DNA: TGTGTCATCAGTGTATCGTCTGACAGGGGAGGAGGATACACTGAAGCTTTCTTT; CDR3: CVISVSSDRGGGYTEAFF
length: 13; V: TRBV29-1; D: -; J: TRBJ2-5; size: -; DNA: TGCAGCGTTGTAGTCGCGGGACAGGAGACCCAGTACTTC; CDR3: CSVVVAGQETQYF
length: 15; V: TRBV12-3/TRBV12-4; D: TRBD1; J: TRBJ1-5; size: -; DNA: TGTGCCAGCACTTTATGCAGGGGGCTTGATCAGCCCCAGCATTTT; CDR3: CASTLCRGLDQPQHF
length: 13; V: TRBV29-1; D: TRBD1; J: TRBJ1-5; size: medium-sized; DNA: TGCAGCGTTGTACAGGGGGCGTCTCAGCCCCAGCATTTT; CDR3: CSVVQGASQPQHF
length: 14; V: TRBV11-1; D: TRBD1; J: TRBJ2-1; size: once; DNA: TGTACCAGCAGCTTAAGAGGGGGCCGGTATGAGCGGCTCTTC; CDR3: CTSSLRGGRYERLF
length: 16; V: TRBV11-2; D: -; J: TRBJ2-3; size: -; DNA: TGTGCCAGCGGCTTGTGGGGCCCGCTAGCGACAGGTACGCAGTATTTT; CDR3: CASGLWGPLATGTQYF
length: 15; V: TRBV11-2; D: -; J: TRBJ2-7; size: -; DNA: TGTGCCAGCAGCACCGGAAGAGGGCGCACCTACGAGCAGCACTTC; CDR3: CASSTGRGRTYEQHF